This TCR beta chain was obtained from a study of PD-1 blockade in mismatch repair-deficient tumors. Assay: immunoSEQ multiplex PCR; the TCRdb copy retains only in-frame clones and omits some. The sample carries under 50,000 clones, roughly 82% recorded once. The germline V gene encodes CDR1 SQVTM and CDR2 ANQGSEA. The junction had 5 bases not matched to a gene; V was cut back by 0 bases and J by 2 bases. The CDR3 extends over 15 amino acids. V gene TRBV29-1 combines with J gene TRBJ2-7, with TRBD2 matching 9 bases. The material was PBMCs, obtained before pembrolizumab treatment. This receptor was obtained from an adult with mismatch repair-deficient cancer. The CDR3 DNA follows: TGCAGCGTTGAAGATCCAAGCGGGAGGCCCTACGAGCAGTACTTC. Its translation is CSVEDPSGRPYEQYF.